This is a list of T cell receptor beta chains from one sample in a study of patients and donors after allogeneic stem cell transplantation. One entry per CDR3 protein, called by TCRdb with MiXCR from the RT-PCR reads. Seen here are about 960,000 distinct CDR3 sequences, about a sixth observed once, and the top ten hold about 6%. The sequenced sample was blood, either unsorted or a sorted T cell fraction (not recorded which). The receptors derive from a human donor who was either an allogeneic HSCT recipient or a stem cell or donor lymphocyte infusion donor (not recorded which). It is not recorded whose cells these are; they may come from a transplant donor. CDR3s include the opening cysteine and the closing phenylalanine or tryptophan. D genes are given only for firm matches. A clone size is listed for some rows: how often the clone was seen (once, few, many), or a class if it is expanded.

many,TRBJ2-7,TRBD1,TRBV5-1,15,TGCGCCAGCAGCTTGGGATGGGACAGAGTCTACGAGCAGTACTTC,CASSLGWDRVYEQYF
-,TRBJ1-2,TRBD1,TRBV6-5,14,TGTGCCAGCAGTTACAACAGGGGATCCTATGGCTACACCTTC,CASSYNRGSYGYTF
few,TRBJ1-1,TRBD1,TRBV2,13,TGTGCCAGCAGGCCCGGGACAGGGGGTGAAGCTTTCTTT,CASRPGTGGEAFF
-,TRBJ2-3,-,TRBV12-3/TRBV12-4,16,TGTGCCAGCAGTCGGGTGCAGCCCGGGACCACAGATACGCAGTATTTT,CASSRVQPGTTDTQYF
-,TRBJ1-2,-,TRBV7-8,14,TGTGCCAGCACCCAGACTCGGCCGGGTTATGGCTACACCTTC,CASTQTRPGYGYTF
-,TRBJ2-7,-,TRBV15,14,TGTGCCACTGGTTTGCGGGGAAAAGCCTACGAGCAGTACTTC,CATGLRGKAYEQYF
-,TRBJ1-2,TRBD1,TRBV6-1,14,TGTGCCAGCGGTAACAGGGGTAACGGGGATGGCTACACCTTC,CASGNRGNGDGYTF
few,TRBJ1-2,-,TRBV30,14,TGTGCCTGCCCCGGTGGGGGGGGTGTCTATGGCTACACCTTC,CACPGGGGVYGYTF
-,TRBJ2-3,TRBD2,TRBV5-1,15,TGCGCCAGCAGCGATTTGTCGGGAGGAGCAGATACGCAGTATTTT,CASSDLSGGADTQYF
few,TRBJ2-5,-,TRBV9,15,TGTGCCAGCAGACGGGGACAGCGGGAACAAGAGACCCAGTACTTC,CASRRGQREQETQYF
-,TRBJ1-1,TRBD1,TRBV5-1,16,TGCGCCAGCAGCCTTACAGAAGACAGGGGGGACACTGAAGCTTTCTTT,CASSLTEDRGDTEAFF
-,TRBJ1-5,TRBD1,TRBV12-3/TRBV12-4,15,TGTGCCAGCAGTTCGGACAGGGGAATTCATCAGCCCCAGCATTTT,CASSSDRGIHQPQHF
-,TRBJ2-2,-,TRBV6-1,15,TGTGCCAGCACCCTAACCAGCGGGCACACCGGGGAGCTGTTTTTT,CASTLTSGHTGELFF
-,TRBJ1-2,-,TRBV6-5,12,TGTGCCAGCAGTCGACAGGAGGGTGGCTACACCTTC,CASSRQEGGYTF
few,TRBJ2-1,TRBD2,TRBV5-1,14,TGCGCCAGCAGCGGAGCGGGAGGCTTGAATGAGCAGTTCTTC,CASSGAGGLNEQFF
many,TRBJ2-4,TRBD2,TRBV12-3/TRBV12-4,18,TGTGCCAGCAGCCAAACCGGGACTAGCGGCCTAGCCAAAAACATTCAGTACTTC,CASSQTGTSGLAKNIQYF
many,TRBJ2-1,TRBD2,TRBV4-1,15,TGCGCCAGCAGCCAAGGGACTAGCGGGACCAATGAGCAGTTCTTC,CASSQGTSGTNEQFF
few,TRBJ1-5,TRBD1,TRBV7-9,16,TGTGCCAGCAGCCAAGACCCAGGGGGCGGACACCAGCCCCAGCATTTT,CASSQDPGGGHQPQHF
few,TRBJ2-1,TRBD2,TRBV20-1,16,TGCAGTGCTACCGCGGAGGCGAGCGGGAGTATTAATGAGCAGTTCTTC,CSATAEASGSINEQFF
-,TRBJ2-7,-,TRBV29-1,16,TGCAGCGTTGAAGATCTTCCCGGACAGCCTATAAACGAGCAGTACTTC,CSVEDLPGQPINEQYF
-,TRBJ1-2,-,TRBV6-1,12,TGTGCCAGCAGTGAATTTAGGAATGGCTACACCTTC,CASSEFRNGYTF
many,TRBJ2-7,-,TRBV12-3/TRBV12-4,13,TGTGCCAGCAGTTTTACCAGCGCCTACGAGCAGTACTTC,CASSFTSAYEQYF
-,TRBJ1-3,-,TRBV10-3,12,TGTGCCACACAGGGCTCTGGAAACACCATATATTTT,CATQGSGNTIYF
few,TRBJ2-2,TRBD1,TRBV5-5,18,TGTGCCAGCACCTCCGGGACAGGGGGCTCAATTCTCGTCGGGGAGCTGTTTTTT,CASTSGTGGSILVGELFF
few,TRBJ1-3,-,TRBV10-3,15,TGTGCCATCAGGGACGACTCGGATGGCGGAAACACCATATATTTT,CAIRDDSDGGNTIYF
-,TRBJ2-2,-,TRBV5-6,13,TGTGCCAGCCGGGACAAGAACACCGGGGAGCTGTTTTTT,CASRDKNTGELFF
few,TRBJ2-5,TRBD1,TRBV5-1,14,TGCGCCAGCAGATCGACAGGGATCGGGGAGACCCAGTACTTC,CASRSTGIGETQYF
few,TRBJ2-5,-,TRBV20-1,13,TGCAGTGCTAGAGGTCACAGTCAAGAGACCCAGTACTTC,CSARGHSQETQYF
-,TRBJ2-3,-,TRBV12-5,13,TGTGCCACCGGTACGGAGGGGAGAGATACGCAGTATTTT,CATGTEGRDTQYF